This T cell receptor beta chain was documented in a study of CD8+ T cells in alopecia areata. Broader study findings: Among the cells sequenced in scalp samples are also the resident alphabeta T cells of normal skin. It was lesional scalp, especially alopecia totalis/universalis, that showed higher clonality than normal scalp.

RNA extraction was followed by reverse transcription into cDNA, which acted as the sequencing template. Here immunoSEQ multiplex PCR was the method, and the copy in TCRdb shows in-frame clones only, minus some. The sample yields roughly 30,000 clones, approximately 56% seen once. The CDR3 extends over 15 amino acids. J was trimmed by 2 bases and V by 2 bases; bases with no gene match: 4. The germline V gene has CDR1 SGHVS and CDR2 FQNEAQ. In the case of this clone: Its matching antigen is unknown.

The chain joins TRBV7-8 to TRBJ1-2; 8 bases align to TRBD1. The sequence came from a human donor with alopecia areata. The sequencing sample was made of NKG2D-high CD8+ T cells sorted from blood. CDR3 in DNA: TGTGCCAGCAGCTTAATTGGGGACAGGAACTATGGCTACACCTTC. This gives the protein CASSLIGDRNYGYTF.